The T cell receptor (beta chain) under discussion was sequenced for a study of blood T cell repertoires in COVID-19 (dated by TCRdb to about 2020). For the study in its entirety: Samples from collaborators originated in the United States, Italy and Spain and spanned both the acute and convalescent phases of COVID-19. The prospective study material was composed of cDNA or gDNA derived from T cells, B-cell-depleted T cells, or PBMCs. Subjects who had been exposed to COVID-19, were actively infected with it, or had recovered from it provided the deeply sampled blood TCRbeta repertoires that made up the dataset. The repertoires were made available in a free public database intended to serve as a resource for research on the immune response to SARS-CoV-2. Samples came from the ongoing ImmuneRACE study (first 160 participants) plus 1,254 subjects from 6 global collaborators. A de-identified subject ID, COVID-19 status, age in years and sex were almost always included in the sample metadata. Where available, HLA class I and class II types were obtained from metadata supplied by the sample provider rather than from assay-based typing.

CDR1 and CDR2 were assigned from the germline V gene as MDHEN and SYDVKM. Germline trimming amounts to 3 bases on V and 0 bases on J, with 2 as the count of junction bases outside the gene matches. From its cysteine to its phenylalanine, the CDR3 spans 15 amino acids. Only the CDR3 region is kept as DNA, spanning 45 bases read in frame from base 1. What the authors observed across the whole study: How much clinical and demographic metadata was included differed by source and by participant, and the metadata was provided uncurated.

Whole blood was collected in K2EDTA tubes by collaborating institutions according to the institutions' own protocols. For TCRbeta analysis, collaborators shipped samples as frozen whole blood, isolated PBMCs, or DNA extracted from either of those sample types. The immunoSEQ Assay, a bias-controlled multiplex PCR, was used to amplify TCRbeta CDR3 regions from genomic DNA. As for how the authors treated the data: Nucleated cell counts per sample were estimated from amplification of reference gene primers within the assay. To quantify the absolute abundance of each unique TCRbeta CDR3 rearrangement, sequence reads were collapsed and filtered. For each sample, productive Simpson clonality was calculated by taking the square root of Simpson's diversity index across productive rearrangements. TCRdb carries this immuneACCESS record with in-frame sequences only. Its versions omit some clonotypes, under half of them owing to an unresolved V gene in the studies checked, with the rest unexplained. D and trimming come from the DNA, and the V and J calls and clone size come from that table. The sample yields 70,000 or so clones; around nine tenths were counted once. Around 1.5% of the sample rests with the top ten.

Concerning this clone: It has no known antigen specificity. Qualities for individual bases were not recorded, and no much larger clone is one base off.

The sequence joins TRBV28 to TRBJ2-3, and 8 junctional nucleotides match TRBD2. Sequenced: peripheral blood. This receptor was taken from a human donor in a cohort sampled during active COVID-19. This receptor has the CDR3 CASSFGGASTDTQYF. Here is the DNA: TGTGCCAGCAGTTTCGGGGGGGCTAGCACAGATACGCAGTATTTT.